The clone carrying this T cell receptor beta chain has only a few counts. As yet, its antigen is unknown. Germline and junction disagree at one end, which may indicate a read error. The data are from a study of T cells after yellow fever vaccination. The wider study: SMART-Seq v4 Ultra Low Input handled preparation of low-cell-number fractions. Whole-study results and caveats: Boosting was followed by the reappearance of most primary-vaccination clones (about 96% CD4, 88% CD8).

This CDR3 is 14 amino acids long. TCR cDNA, made by 5'RACE template switching, carried an added universal primer site and UMIs. MiXCR was run by TCRdb on the 5' RACE reads, yielding one entry per CDR3 protein. Of a few hundred thousand distinct CDR3 sequences listed, around 3.9% are singletons. The sequence came from a man younger than 35 who received the YFV17D yellow fever vaccine. The material was PBMCs, obtained on the day of the yellow fever booster vaccination. The rearrangement uses TRBV12-3 or TRBV12-4 and TRBJ2-3; 7 nucleotides match TRBD2. The CDR3 loop is CASSSGDLTYTQYF. Written as DNA, the CDR3 is TGTGCCAGCAGTAGCGGGGACCTCACATATACGCAGTATTTT.